The 19 T cell receptor beta chains presented below share a single source sample, sequenced in a study of T cells after yellow fever vaccination. TCRdb recomputed calls from the 5' RACE reads with MiXCR, one row per CDR3 protein. This table holds about 150,000 distinct CDR3 sequences, roughly 6.2% found once. The sample here was CD4+ T cells sorted from PBMCs, taken on the day of the first yellow fever vaccination. The receptors come from a man aged 18 to 35 who received the YFV17D yellow fever vaccine.

This clonotype was counted ten times or more. V usage is TRBV7-2 and J usage is TRBJ2-1; the D gene is possibly TRBD1 (6 bases). The CDR3 has 13 residues. Per the germline V gene, CDR1 is SGHTA and CDR2 is FQGNSA. V lost 5 bases, J lost 10 bases, and 15 bases lay in between. The CDR3 DNA sequence: TGTGCCAGCAGCCCCGGTCCCGGGACAGAGCAGTTCTTC. It codes for CASSPGPGTEQFF. Looking up the rest from reference TRBV7-2 and TRBJ2-1 gives the full variable domain: GAGVSQSPSNKVTEKGKDVELRCDPISGHTALYWYRQSLGQGLEFLIYFQGNSAPDKSGLPSDRFSAERTGGSVSTLTIQRTQQEDSAVYLCASSPGPGTEQFFGPGTRLTVL.

In this sample, this clonotype turned up many times. The chain carries TRBV7-8 and TRBJ2-1; D possibly corresponds to TRBD1 (7 bases). V lost 0 bases and J lost 8, with 8 bases in between. Looked up from germline, CDR1 is SGHVS and CDR2 is FQNEAQ. The CDR3 runs 13 residues. CDR3 region: CASSLARGDEQFF. CDR3 DNA: TGTGCCAGCAGCTTAGCCAGGGGGGATGAGCAGTTCTTC. Looking up the rest from reference TRBV7-8 and TRBJ2-1 gives the full variable domain: GAGVSQSPRYKVAKRGQDVALRCDPISGHVSLFWYQQALGQGPEFLTYFQNEAQLDKSGLPSDRFFAERPEGSVSTLKIQRTQQEDSAVYLCASSLARGDEQFFGPGTRLTVL.

This clonotype was counted a few times. V and J are TRBV5-1 and TRBJ2-5; maybe TRBD2 (6 bases). Germline CDR1 is SGHRS and CDR2 is YFSETQ. The CDR3 covers 13 residues. V was shortened by 2 bases and J by 7 bases, with 12 bases between the two germline ends. CDR3 bases: TGCGCCAGCAGCTTAGGCGGGACCGGGACCCAGTACTTC. This gives the protein CASSLGGTGTQYF.

This clonotype was found many times. This chain uses TRBV5-5 with TRBJ1-2; no clear D. Germline V gene lookup returns CDR1 SGHKS and CDR2 YYEKEE (reference sequence). V was pared by 0 bases and J by 7 bases, with 10 bases between. The CDR3 is 13 residues long. The CDR3 sequence is CASSLDQPFGYTF. CDR3 DNA: TGTGCCAGCAGCTTGGACCAACCGTTTGGCTACACCTTC.

In this sample, this clonotype turned up many times. V and J are TRBV5-1 and TRBJ2-5; no clear D gene. The CDR3 is made up of 14 amino acids. CDR1 and CDR2 from the germline V gene are SGHRS and YFSETQ. The V gene lost 3 bases and the J gene lost 5 bases, with 14 bases spanning the gap. As DNA, the CDR3 is TGCGCCAGCAGCTGGAGCCCGAAACAGGAGACCCAGTACTTC. Protein sequence: CASSWSPKQETQYF.

In this sample, this clonotype turned up a few times. The V call is TRBV4-2, the J call TRBJ1-2; TRBD1 is a possible D gene (5 bases). The CDR3 loop spans 14 amino acids. Trimming took 0 bases from V and 8 from J, leaving 13 bases between them. In germline, CDR1 is LGHNA, CDR2 YNFKEQ. The CDR3 is CASSQDFRERGYTF. In DNA, the CDR3 is TGTGCCAGCAGCCAAGATTTCAGGGAGCGAGGCTACACCTTC.

This clonotype was recorded many times. The chain couples TRBV4-2 to TRBJ1-6, with D tentatively TRBD1 (6 bases). V gave up 3 bases and J gave up 9 bases, with 12 bases separating them. The length of the CDR3 is 14 residues. Germline loops: CDR1 LGHNA, CDR2 YNFKEQ. CDR3 sequence reads: CASSQGTSGSPLHF. As DNA, the CDR3 is TGTGCCAGCAGCCAGGGGACATCGGGTTCACCCCTCCACTTT.

This chain connects TRBV5-6 to TRBJ2-5, with D uncertain. This CDR3 is 12 amino acids long. Trimming cost V 6 bases and J 5 bases, with 11 bases left between them. The V gene's germline CDR1 is SGHDT and CDR2 YYEEEE. The chain's CDR3 is CASTTIGETQYF. CDR3 in DNA: TGTGCCAGCACCACCATCGGGGAGACCCAGTACTTC.

V usage is TRBV6-2 or TRBV6-3 and J usage is TRBJ1-2, with D possibly matching TRBD1 (5 bases). The CDR3 covers 13 residues. Germline CDR1 is MNHEY and CDR2 is SVGEGT. Trimming removed 6 bases at V and 3 bases at J, with 11 bases between. CDR3 in amino acids: CASSRDRYYGYTF. CDR3 bases: TGTGCCAGCAGCCGGGACCGCTACTATGGCTACACCTTC.

This clonotype was counted only a few times. V usage is TRBV9 and J usage is TRBJ2-3; tentative D call: TRBD2 (5 bases). Trimming shortened V by 3 bases and J by 4 bases, and 15 bases separated the two germline ends. CDR3 length equals 15 residues. The germline V gene has CDR1 SGDLS and CDR2 YYNGEE. CDR3: CASSAGARGSDTQYF. As DNA, the CDR3 is TGTGCCAGCAGCGCAGGAGCTAGAGGGTCAGATACGCAGTATTTT.

This sequence joins TRBV21-1 and TRBJ1-5; the table's D call TRBD1 went unverified against the DNA. TRBV21-1 is assigned pseudogene status. The CDR3 extends over 12 amino acids. The CDR3 bases are TGTGCCAGCATCATACGTGACAGGACCCAGCATTTT. Encoded protein: CASIIRDRTQHF.

This clonotype occurred many times. The V call is TRBV24-1, the J call TRBJ2-1; D unclear. V lost 4 bases, J lost 0 bases, and 12 bases lay in between. The CDR3 covers 16 residues. The germline CDR1 and CDR2 sequences are KGHDR and SFDVKD. DNA for the CDR3: TGTGCCACCAGTGAGGTCCAGGTGAGCTCCTACAATGAGCAGTTCTTC. Its protein is CATSEVQVSSYNEQFF.

V usage is TRBV19 and J usage is TRBJ2-3; no clear D. The ends were cut back, 1 base at V and 3 bases at J, with 11 bases in the middle. The CDR3 runs to 15 residues. Germline assignment: CDR1 LNHDA and CDR2 SQIVND (reference sequence). CDR3 bases: TGTGCCAGTAGTATAGCGAGACGAGAGACAGATACGCAGTATTTT. Translating gives CASSIARRETDTQYF. Filled out from reference TRBV19 and TRBJ2-3, the complete variable domain reads DGGITQSPKYLFRKEGQNVTLSCEQNLNHDAMYWYRQDPGQGLRLIYYSQIVNDFQKGDIAEGYSVSREKKESFPLTVTSAQKNPTAFYLCASSIARRETDTQYFGPGTRLTVL.

This clonotype was recorded at least ten times. The rearrangement links TRBV12-3 or TRBV12-4 to TRBJ2-3; D is undetermined. The CDR3 sequence is 15 residues long. Trimming cost V 1 base and J 0 bases, with 8 bases left between them. CDR3 region: CASSLEKKSTDTQYF. As DNA, the CDR3 is TGTGCCAGCAGTTTAGAGAAGAAAAGCACAGATACGCAGTATTTT.

This clonotype was observed at least ten times. DNA for the CDR3: TGTGCCAGCAGCTTAAGTCGGATGAGCTATGGCTACACCTTC. This gives the protein CASSLSRMSYGYTF. This rearrangement joins TRBV7-2 to TRBJ1-2; D is unclear. The CDR3 runs to 14 residues. With 2 bases removed from V and 4 bases from J, the gap between germline ends came to 11 bases. From germline, CDR1 is SGHTA and CDR2 FQGNSA. The entire variable domain, with the rest obtained from reference TRBV7-2 and TRBJ1-2, is as follows: GAGVSQSPSNKVTEKGKDVELRCDPISGHTALYWYRQSLGQGLEFLIYFQGNSAPDKSGLPSDRFSAERTGGSVSTLTIQRTQQEDSAVYLCASSLSRMSYGYTFGSGTRLTVV.

This clonotype was counted ten times or more. V is TRBV29-1 and J is TRBJ1-1; 8 nucleotides agree with TRBD1. V trimming: 6 bases; J trimming: 4 bases; junction bases outside the gene matches: 7. This CDR3 is 13 amino acids long. From germline, CDR1 is SQVTM and CDR2 ANQGSEA. The CDR3 is CSVRTGLSTEAFF. In DNA form, the CDR3 reads TGCAGCGTAAGGACAGGGTTGAGCACTGAAGCTTTCTTT.

This clonotype came up a few times. This chain links TRBV4-3 with TRBJ2-3; 8 nucleotides align to TRBD2. Germline assignment: CDR1 LGHNA and CDR2 YSLEER. Trimming removed 0 bases from V and 0 bases from J; junction bases left unmatched: 5. The CDR3 contains 17 residues. This CDR3 reads CASSQEQAGVSTDTQYF. CDR3 bases: TGCGCCAGCAGCCAAGAACAAGCGGGGGTTAGCACAGATACGCAGTATTTT.

The chain is built from TRBV18 and TRBJ2-3; D unclear. Germline CDR1 KGHSH, CDR2 LQKENI. V lost 3 bases, J lost 0 bases, and 10 bases lay in between. This CDR3 is 15 amino acids long. The CDR3 bases are TGTGCCAGCTCACCCGGGTTTTCTAGCACAGATACGCAGTATTTT. Translation gives CASSPGFSSTDTQYF. The whole variable domain, remainder taken from reference TRBV18 and TRBJ2-3, is NAGVMQNPRHLVRRRGQEARLRCSPMKGHSHVYWYRQLPEEGLKFMVYLQKENIIDESGMPKERFSAEFPKEGPSILRIQQVVRGDSAAYFCASSPGFSSTDTQYFGPGTRLTVL.

The chain joins TRBV18 to TRBJ2-1, with 7 bases fitting TRBD2. Unmatched junction bases numbered 5, after V lost 0 bases and J lost 6 bases. Germline V gene data show CDR1 as KGHSH and CDR2 as LQKENI. The CDR3 sequence is 15 residues long. The CDR3 region is CASSPPSPGGNEQFF. The CDR3 DNA sequence: TGTGCCAGCTCACCACCGTCCCCGGGGGGCAATGAGCAGTTCTTC.